This is a list of T cell receptor beta chains from one sample in a study of Ad26.COV2.S vaccination and SARS-CoV-2 variants. The repertoire was sequenced with immunoSEQ multiplex PCR; TCRdb's copy has only in-frame clones and lacks some. The repertoire holds around 380,000 clones, with roughly nine tenths as singletons. Specimen: peripheral blood, collected in a trial of Ad26.COV2.S vaccine versus placebo. The source is a person between 18 and 60 years old who received the Ad26.COV2.S COVID-19 vaccine or a placebo. Both conserved end residues are part of each CDR3. Fields, in order: clone size, V gene, D gene, J gene, CDR3 protein, CDR3 DNA. D genes are given only for firm matches. The size field is filled for only some rows; it gives once, few, many or a size class.

clone size: once
V gene: TRBV27
D gene: TRBD1
J gene: TRBJ1-2
CDR3 protein: CASSLSRQGADYGYTF
CDR3 DNA: TGTGCCAGCAGTTTATCCCGACAGGGGGCGGACTATGGCTACACCTTC

clone size: -
V gene: TRBV4-2
D gene: TRBD2
J gene: TRBJ2-7
CDR3 protein: CASSQRGLAGEYEQYF
CDR3 DNA: TGTGCCAGCAGCCAACGGGGTTTAGCGGGGGAATACGAGCAGTACTTC

clone size: -
V gene: TRBV10-3
D gene: -
J gene: TRBJ1-1
CDR3 protein: CAISERGLQGFTEAFF
CDR3 DNA: TGTGCCATCAGTGAGCGGGGGTTACAGGGATTCACTGAAGCTTTCTTT

clone size: -
V gene: TRBV29-1
D gene: -
J gene: TRBJ1-2
CDR3 protein: CSVETAAGAPGYGYTF
CDR3 DNA: TGCAGCGTTGAAACTGCGGCAGGGGCGCCCGGATATGGCTACACCTTC

clone size: -
V gene: TRBV18
D gene: TRBD1
J gene: TRBJ2-7
CDR3 protein: CASSPNFVTGGLIEQYF
CDR3 DNA: TGTGCCAGCTCACCAAACTTTGTGACAGGGGGCTTAATTGAGCAGTACTTC

clone size: -
V gene: TRBV9
D gene: -
J gene: TRBJ1-2
CDR3 protein: CASSVTGADGYTF
CDR3 DNA: TGTGCCAGCAGCGTTACGGGGGCGGATGGCTACACCTTC

clone size: -
V gene: TRBV2
D gene: -
J gene: TRBJ1-1
CDR3 protein: CASSDSRFFNTEAFF
CDR3 DNA: TGTGCCAGCAGTGACAGCAGATTCTTTAACACTGAAGCTTTCTTT

clone size: -
V gene: TRBV6-5
D gene: -
J gene: TRBJ2-7
CDR3 protein: CASSDRQTYEQYF
CDR3 DNA: TGTGCCAGCAGCGACCGACAGACCTACGAGCAGTACTTC

clone size: -
V gene: TRBV5-1
D gene: -
J gene: TRBJ1-2
CDR3 protein: CASSLPRSIGKTGDGYTF
CDR3 DNA: TGCGCCAGCAGCTTGCCGCGATCTATTGGTAAAACCGGGGATGGCTACACCTTC

clone size: -
V gene: TRBV29-1
D gene: TRBD1
J gene: TRBJ2-6
CDR3 protein: CSVVIQGQGAPSSGANVLTF
CDR3 DNA: TGCAGCGTTGTCATACAAGGACAGGGGGCGCCCTCCTCTGGGGCCAACGTCCTGACTTTC

clone size: -
V gene: TRBV6-6
D gene: -
J gene: TRBJ2-7
CDR3 protein: CASSGESYEQYF
CDR3 DNA: TGTGCCAGCAGTGGGGAGTCCTACGAGCAGTACTTC

clone size: -
V gene: TRBV6-1
D gene: TRBD1
J gene: TRBJ2-7
CDR3 protein: CASSEALGYRGLEQYF
CDR3 DNA: TGTGCCAGCAGTGAAGCACTCGGGTACAGGGGCCTGGAGCAGTACTTC

clone size: once
V gene: TRBV5-6
D gene: -
J gene: TRBJ1-1
CDR3 protein: CASSSQGSTEAFF
CDR3 DNA: TGTGCCAGCAGCTCACAGGGTAGCACTGAAGCTTTCTTT

clone size: -
V gene: TRBV5-5
D gene: TRBD1
J gene: TRBJ2-2
CDR3 protein: CASSLAQGASTGELFF
CDR3 DNA: TGTGCCAGCAGCTTGGCCCAGGGGGCCAGCACCGGGGAGCTGTTTTTT

clone size: -
V gene: TRBV7-9
D gene: -
J gene: TRBJ2-5
CDR3 protein: CASSLATDQETQYF
CDR3 DNA: TGTGCCAGCAGCTTAGCGACTGACCAAGAGACCCAGTACTTC

clone size: -
V gene: TRBV5-4
D gene: TRBD1
J gene: TRBJ1-2
CDR3 protein: CATQEGGPYGYTF
CDR3 DNA: TGTGCCACCCAAGAAGGGGGCCCCTATGGCTACACCTTC

clone size: once
V gene: TRBV27
D gene: TRBD1
J gene: TRBJ2-2
CDR3 protein: CASSSAGGRTGELFF
CDR3 DNA: TGTGCCAGCAGTTCCGCAGGGGGCCGGACCGGGGAGCTGTTTTTT

clone size: few
V gene: TRBV5-6
D gene: -
J gene: TRBJ1-2
CDR3 protein: CASSSRRAARRSLGYTF
CDR3 DNA: TGTGCCAGCAGCTCACGCCGGGCTGCCAGGAGGTCATTAGGCTACACCTTC

clone size: -
V gene: TRBV5-1
D gene: -
J gene: TRBJ2-2
CDR3 protein: CASSLESAGTGELFF
CDR3 DNA: TGCGCCAGCAGCTTGGAGTCAGCAGGTACCGGGGAGCTGTTTTTT

clone size: -
V gene: TRBV7-2
D gene: TRBD1
J gene: TRBJ1-5
CDR3 protein: CASSLEGQRNQPQHF
CDR3 DNA: TGTGCCAGCAGCTTAGAGGGACAGCGTAATCAGCCCCAGCATTTT

clone size: -
V gene: TRBV27
D gene: -
J gene: TRBJ2-1
CDR3 protein: CASSLVDSEQFF
CDR3 DNA: TGTGCCAGCAGTTTAGTTGACAGTGAGCAGTTCTTC

clone size: -
V gene: TRBV7-9
D gene: TRBD1
J gene: TRBJ1-2
CDR3 protein: CASSQRLGGGQRYTF
CDR3 DNA: TGTGCCAGCAGCCAGAGGCTAGGGGGCGGGCAACGCTACACCTTC

clone size: -
V gene: TRBV19
D gene: TRBD2
J gene: TRBJ2-7
CDR3 protein: CASSDSGKGLYEQYF
CDR3 DNA: TGTGCCAGTAGCGACTCGGGCAAGGGACTATACGAGCAGTACTTC

clone size: -
V gene: TRBV5-1
D gene: TRBD1
J gene: TRBJ2-7
CDR3 protein: CASSHGQGAPYEQYF
CDR3 DNA: TGCGCCAGCAGCCACGGACAGGGAGCCCCCTACGAGCAGTACTTC

clone size: -
V gene: TRBV9
D gene: TRBD2
J gene: TRBJ2-4
CDR3 protein: CASSVGFSGGAENIQYF
CDR3 DNA: TGTGCCAGCAGCGTAGGCTTTAGCGGGGGGGCTGAAAACATTCAGTACTTC

clone size: -
V gene: TRBV4-1
D gene: -
J gene: TRBJ1-5
CDR3 protein: CASSLSGSVLVGNQPQHF
CDR3 DNA: TGCGCCAGCAGCCTATCAGGGAGCGTTTTGGTTGGCAATCAGCCCCAGCATTTT

clone size: -
V gene: TRBV3-1/TRBV3-2
D gene: TRBD2
J gene: TRBJ2-3
CDR3 protein: CASTASVTSDSTDTQYF
CDR3 DNA: TGTGCCAGCACCGCGTCCGTGACTAGCGATAGCACAGATACGCAGTATTTT

clone size: -
V gene: TRBV7-8
D gene: TRBD2
J gene: TRBJ2-3
CDR3 protein: CASSLAPLSRGGRVDTQYF
CDR3 DNA: TGTGCCAGCAGCTTAGCCCCTTTATCCCGGGGGGGTCGCGTGGATACGCAGTATTTT

clone size: -
V gene: TRBV7-9
D gene: -
J gene: TRBJ2-2
CDR3 protein: CASSLEGRGELFF
CDR3 DNA: TGTGCCAGCAGCTTAGAGGGGCGCGGGGAGCTGTTTTTT

clone size: -
V gene: TRBV7-9
D gene: -
J gene: TRBJ1-2
CDR3 protein: CASSFGGFSYGYTF
CDR3 DNA: TGTGCCAGCAGCTTTGGGGGGTTTAGCTATGGCTACACCTTC

clone size: -
V gene: TRBV19
D gene: TRBD1
J gene: TRBJ1-1
CDR3 protein: CASSDRDREGEAFF
CDR3 DNA: TGTGCCAGTAGTGACCGGGACAGGGAGGGTGAAGCTTTCTTT

clone size: -
V gene: TRBV6-6
D gene: -
J gene: TRBJ2-5
CDR3 protein: CASRTSTVLETQYF
CDR3 DNA: TGTGCCAGCAGAACATCGACAGTCTTGGAGACCCAGTACTTC

clone size: once
V gene: TRBV2
D gene: -
J gene: TRBJ1-6
CDR3 protein: CASSGQGHNSPLHF
CDR3 DNA: TGTGCCAGCAGTGGTCAGGGGCATAATTCACCCCTCCACTTT

clone size: few
V gene: TRBV5-1
D gene: TRBD2
J gene: TRBJ2-1
CDR3 protein: CASSLALTSGGHLNEQFF
CDR3 DNA: TGCGCCAGCAGCTTGGCCCTGACTAGCGGGGGGCATCTCAATGAGCAGTTCTTC

clone size: -
V gene: TRBV4-1
D gene: -
J gene: TRBJ1-1
CDR3 protein: CASSLSWAITNTEAFF
CDR3 DNA: TGCGCCAGCAGCCTCAGTTGGGCAATCACGAACACTGAAGCTTTCTTT

clone size: -
V gene: TRBV7-8
D gene: -
J gene: TRBJ2-2
CDR3 protein: CASSLEERANTGELFF
CDR3 DNA: TGTGCCAGCAGCTTAGAGGAACGGGCGAACACCGGGGAGCTGTTTTTT

clone size: -
V gene: TRBV7-9
D gene: TRBD1
J gene: TRBJ1-4
CDR3 protein: CASGPGQGGEKLFF
CDR3 DNA: TGTGCCAGCGGGCCGGGACAGGGAGGAGAAAAACTGTTTTTT

clone size: -
V gene: TRBV18
D gene: TRBD2
J gene: TRBJ2-1
CDR3 protein: CASSPQSGGPPGNEQFF
CDR3 DNA: TGTGCCAGCTCACCTCAGAGCGGGGGGCCCCCTGGCAATGAGCAGTTCTTC

clone size: once
V gene: TRBV4-1
D gene: TRBD1
J gene: TRBJ1-5
CDR3 protein: CASSPTGGAFQPQHF
CDR3 DNA: TGCGCCAGCAGCCCGACAGGGGGCGCGTTTCAGCCCCAGCATTTT

clone size: many
V gene: TRBV11-2
D gene: -
J gene: TRBJ2-3
CDR3 protein: CASRYSTDTQYF
CDR3 DNA: TGTGCCAGCAGATATAGCACAGATACGCAGTATTTT

clone size: -
V gene: TRBV18
D gene: -
J gene: TRBJ2-7
CDR3 protein: CASSPSNLAPTYEQYF
CDR3 DNA: TGTGCCAGCTCACCATCCAACCTAGCGCCTACCTACGAGCAGTACTTC

clone size: -
V gene: TRBV19
D gene: -
J gene: TRBJ2-5
CDR3 protein: CASSNRDGLETQYF
CDR3 DNA: TGTGCCAGTAGTAACAGGGACGGCCTGGAGACCCAGTACTTC

clone size: -
V gene: TRBV12-5
D gene: TRBD2
J gene: TRBJ2-3
CDR3 protein: CASGLVLGGADTQYF
CDR3 DNA: TGTGCTAGTGGTTTGGTATTGGGGGGGGCAGATACGCAGTATTTT

clone size: -
V gene: TRBV5-1
D gene: -
J gene: TRBJ2-2
CDR3 protein: CASSLAGRTNTGELFF
CDR3 DNA: TGCGCCAGCAGCTTGGCGGGCAGAACGAACACCGGGGAGCTGTTTTTT

clone size: -
V gene: TRBV24-1
D gene: TRBD1
J gene: TRBJ2-5
CDR3 protein: CATSPDRQETQYF
CDR3 DNA: TGTGCCACCAGTCCGGACAGGCAAGAGACCCAGTACTTC

clone size: -
V gene: TRBV5-1
D gene: -
J gene: TRBJ1-4
CDR3 protein: CASSLEGGNEKLFF
CDR3 DNA: TGCGCCAGCAGCTTAGAGGGGGGGAATGAAAAACTGTTTTTT

clone size: -
V gene: TRBV21-1
D gene: -
J gene: TRBJ2-5
CDR3 protein: CASSKAPHQETQYF
CDR3 DNA: TGTGCCAGCAGCAAAGCCCCCCACCAAGAGACCCAGTACTTC

clone size: once
V gene: TRBV6-5
D gene: -
J gene: TRBJ1-2
CDR3 protein: CASSYSSDPRFGYTF
CDR3 DNA: TGTGCCAGCAGTTACTCTTCGGACCCTAGGTTTGGCTACACCTTC

clone size: -
V gene: TRBV7-9
D gene: TRBD1
J gene: TRBJ2-7
CDR3 protein: CASSLGGTGLYEQYF
CDR3 DNA: TGTGCCAGCAGCTTAGGAGGGACAGGGCTATACGAGCAGTACTTC

clone size: few
V gene: TRBV13
D gene: -
J gene: TRBJ1-5
CDR3 protein: CASSNRRDQPQHF
CDR3 DNA: TGTGCCAGCAGCAACCGTAGAGATCAGCCCCAGCATTTT

clone size: -
V gene: TRBV5-1
D gene: -
J gene: TRBJ1-1
CDR3 protein: CASSLGQTNTEAFF
CDR3 DNA: TGCGCCAGCAGCTTGGGGCAGACGAACACTGAAGCTTTCTTT

clone size: few
V gene: TRBV7-9
D gene: -
J gene: TRBJ1-1
CDR3 protein: CASSLKGAQGSRTEAFF
CDR3 DNA: TGTGCCAGCAGCTTAAAAGGGGCACAGGGTAGTCGGACTGAAGCTTTCTTT

clone size: -
V gene: TRBV6-5
D gene: -
J gene: TRBJ2-7
CDR3 protein: CASKTPYEQYF
CDR3 DNA: TGTGCCAGCAAGACCCCCTACGAGCAGTACTTC

clone size: -
V gene: TRBV3-1/TRBV3-2
D gene: -
J gene: TRBJ1-1
CDR3 protein: CASSPRRGLSTEAFF
CDR3 DNA: TGTGCCAGCAGCCCCCGGCGGGGTCTCAGCACTGAAGCTTTCTTT

clone size: -
V gene: TRBV5-1
D gene: -
J gene: TRBJ2-2
CDR3 protein: CASSLAGQSANTGELFF
CDR3 DNA: TGCGCCAGCAGCTTGGCTGGGCAGAGCGCGAACACCGGGGAGCTGTTTTTT

clone size: -
V gene: TRBV7-2
D gene: -
J gene: TRBJ2-7
CDR3 protein: CASSLPGRSYEQYF
CDR3 DNA: TGTGCCAGCAGCTTACCCGGCCGCTCCTACGAGCAGTACTTC

clone size: -
V gene: TRBV28
D gene: TRBD1
J gene: TRBJ1-5
CDR3 protein: CASRQQGASNQPQHF
CDR3 DNA: TGTGCCAGCAGACAACAGGGGGCTAGCAATCAGCCCCAGCATTTT